A selection of T cell receptor beta chains follows, all from one sample in a study of shared clonotypes between healthy human individuals. Generated by immunoSEQ multiplex PCR, the TCRdb table keeps only in-frame clones and is missing some. In the table there are about 2.4 million clones, 90% to 95% of which are singletons. Sequencing input: naive CD4+ T cells from PBMCs. These receptors all stem from a man between 18 and 35 years old in good health. Some clones in this sample may be carry-over from other donors' samples. Both conserved end residues are part of each CDR3. A D gene is named only where the DNA matches it firmly. Part of the rows lack a size; the others show once, few, many or a class for expanded clones.

V gene: TRBV7-8
clone size: -
D gene: -
J gene: TRBJ2-7
CDR3 protein: CASSSTRRRQGYEQYF
CDR3 DNA: TGTGCCAGCAGCTCAACCCGCCGGCGGCAGGGCTACGAGCAGTACTTC

V gene: TRBV6-1
clone size: -
D gene: -
J gene: TRBJ2-1
CDR3 protein: CASSGPSSYNEQFF
CDR3 DNA: TGTGCCAGCAGTGGGCCGAGCTCCTACAATGAGCAGTTCTTC

V gene: TRBV30
clone size: -
D gene: -
J gene: TRBJ1-5
CDR3 protein: CAWTLRGGRDQPQHF
CDR3 DNA: TGTGCCTGGACCCTAAGGGGGGGTCGGGATCAGCCCCAGCATTTT

V gene: TRBV6-8
clone size: -
D gene: TRBD1
J gene: TRBJ2-7
CDR3 protein: CASRRRQGARPGRRYEQYF
CDR3 DNA: TGTGCCAGCAGACGGCGACAGGGGGCGCGCCCCGGGAGACGCTACGAGCAGTACTTC

V gene: TRBV28
clone size: once
D gene: -
J gene: TRBJ2-7
CDR3 protein: CASSSFDRSSYEQYF
CDR3 DNA: TGTGCCAGCAGTTCATTCGACAGGTCCTCCTACGAGCAGTACTTC

V gene: TRBV5-1
clone size: -
D gene: -
J gene: TRBJ1-1
CDR3 protein: CASSLDRLAFF
CDR3 DNA: TGCGCCAGCAGCTTGGACAGGTTAGCTTTCTTT

V gene: TRBV5-5
clone size: -
D gene: TRBD1
J gene: TRBJ2-1
CDR3 protein: CASSRPGQGASEQFF
CDR3 DNA: TGTGCCAGCAGCCGACCTGGACAGGGGGCAAGTGAGCAGTTCTTC

V gene: TRBV28
clone size: few
D gene: -
J gene: TRBJ1-5
CDR3 protein: CATTGEDQPQHF
CDR3 DNA: TGTGCCACCACAGGAGAAGATCAGCCCCAGCATTTT

V gene: TRBV30
clone size: -
D gene: -
J gene: TRBJ1-1
CDR3 protein: CAWRTRGGGNTEAFF
CDR3 DNA: TGTGCCTGGAGGACCCGCGGGGGCGGGAACACTGAAGCTTTCTTT

V gene: TRBV4-1
clone size: -
D gene: -
J gene: TRBJ2-2
CDR3 protein: CASSQDPGGAGELFF
CDR3 DNA: TGCGCCAGCAGCCAAGATCCGGGTGGGGCCGGGGAGCTGTTTTTT

V gene: TRBV29-1
clone size: -
D gene: TRBD2
J gene: TRBJ2-3
CDR3 protein: CSGGTSVYTQYF
CDR3 DNA: TGCAGCGGGGGGACTAGCGTCTATACGCAGTATTTT

V gene: TRBV19
clone size: -
D gene: TRBD2
J gene: TRBJ2-2
CDR3 protein: CASSPGLAAANTGELFF
CDR3 DNA: TGTGCCAGTAGTCCGGGACTAGCGGCCGCGAACACCGGGGAGCTGTTTTTT

V gene: TRBV2
clone size: -
D gene: -
J gene: TRBJ2-1
CDR3 protein: CASKVGAGSYNEQFF
CDR3 DNA: TGTGCCAGCAAGGTAGGAGCGGGTTCCTACAATGAGCAGTTCTTC

V gene: TRBV18
clone size: -
D gene: -
J gene: TRBJ1-3
CDR3 protein: CASSPAVLSGNTIYF
CDR3 DNA: TGTGCCAGCTCACCAGCGGTGCTTTCCGGAAACACCATATATTTT

V gene: TRBV28
clone size: -
D gene: TRBD2
J gene: TRBJ2-5
CDR3 protein: CASSSQLAAQETQYF
CDR3 DNA: TGTGCCAGCAGTTCCCAACTAGCGGCCCAAGAGACCCAGTACTTC

V gene: TRBV18
clone size: -
D gene: TRBD1
J gene: TRBJ1-2
CDR3 protein: CASSPTGDYGYTF
CDR3 DNA: TGTGCCAGCTCACCAACAGGGGACTATGGCTACACCTTC

V gene: TRBV5-5
clone size: -
D gene: -
J gene: TRBJ1-1
CDR3 protein: CASSLGLGEAFF
CDR3 DNA: TGTGCCAGCAGCTTGGGTCTGGGGGAAGCTTTCTTT

V gene: TRBV11-3
clone size: -
D gene: TRBD2
J gene: TRBJ2-2
CDR3 protein: CASSSGGGDAGELFF
CDR3 DNA: TGTGCCAGCAGCTCCGGCGGGGGAGACGCCGGGGAGCTGTTTTTT

V gene: TRBV28
clone size: once
D gene: -
J gene: TRBJ1-1
CDR3 protein: CASSSHRWTTFF
CDR3 DNA: TGTGCCAGCAGTTCTCATCGGTGGACGACTTTCTTT

V gene: TRBV5-1
clone size: -
D gene: TRBD1
J gene: TRBJ1-3
CDR3 protein: CASSYGTGTGNTIYF
CDR3 DNA: TGCGCCAGCAGCTACGGGACAGGTACTGGAAACACCATATATTTT

V gene: TRBV30
clone size: few
D gene: TRBD1
J gene: TRBJ1-3
CDR3 protein: CAWSGWDRDSGNTIYF
CDR3 DNA: TGTGCCTGGAGTGGCTGGGACAGGGACTCTGGAAACACCATATATTTT

V gene: TRBV27
clone size: -
D gene: TRBD1
J gene: TRBJ2-7
CDR3 protein: CASSFKGAVYEQYF
CDR3 DNA: TGTGCCAGCAGTTTTAAGGGGGCTGTCTACGAGCAGTACTTC

V gene: TRBV7-3
clone size: -
D gene: -
J gene: TRBJ1-2
CDR3 protein: CASSLSPSSYGYTF
CDR3 DNA: TGTGCCAGCAGCTTAAGTCCGTCATCCTATGGCTACACCTTC

V gene: TRBV29-1
clone size: -
D gene: -
J gene: TRBJ1-2
CDR3 protein: CSVAGLLSFGYTF
CDR3 DNA: TGCAGCGTTGCAGGCTTACTTTCCTTCGGCTACACCTTC

V gene: TRBV11-1
clone size: -
D gene: TRBD2
J gene: TRBJ2-1
CDR3 protein: CASSLLAGGIYNEQFF
CDR3 DNA: TGTGCCAGCAGCTTACTAGCGGGAGGGATATACAATGAGCAGTTCTTC

V gene: TRBV5-1
clone size: -
D gene: TRBD1
J gene: TRBJ1-2
CDR3 protein: CASSLASYGRGEGYTF
CDR3 DNA: TGCGCCAGCAGCTTGGCAAGTTACGGCAGGGGGGAAGGCTACACCTTC